The text below deals with one TCR beta chain. No antigen is known for it. This specimen belongs to a study of OX40 agonist ivuxolimab in advanced cancers. The wider study: Three partial responders included one hepatocellular carcinoma patient and two cutaneous melanoma patients.

Findings and caveats of the study: No determination was made of the antigen specificity of the expanded peripheral T cells.

This CDR3 comprises 17 residues. V lost 5 bases and J 1 base, leaving 18 bases between the germline ends. The germline gives CDR1 SNHLY, CDR2 FYNNEI. Some clones are missing from TCRdb's copy, which holds only in-frame ones; the method was immunoSEQ multiplex PCR. The sample lists around 100,000 clones, approximately 87% occurring once. V usage is TRBV2 and J usage is TRBJ1-5, with a weak D call TRBD1 (5 bases). The input for sequencing was CD4+ or CD8+ T cells sorted from blood, taken in a trial of the OX40 agonist ivuxolimab. The receptor comes from an adult with an advanced solid tumor such as melanoma, head and neck, liver or kidney cancer. The CDR3 DNA reads as TGTGCCAGCAGTCGCCCTAGGGGCCCTTTGAGCAATCAGCCCCAGCATTTT. This encodes CASSRPRGPLSNQPQHF.